A selection of T cell receptor beta chains follows, all from one sample in a study of cytomegalovirus exposure and HLA in healthy donors. TCRdb's copy holds only in-frame clones and misses some; the assay was immunoSEQ multiplex PCR. This table holds 150,000 to 200,000 clones, approximately 87% found once. The sequenced material came from PBMCs. The receptors were gathered from a woman aged 25 to 39 in good health and CMV-seronegative. Each CDR3 is given without its conserved first and last residue. Each record gives: V gene, CDR3 protein.

v_call: TRBV6-1; cdr3_aa: ASSEIARDTEAF
v_call: TRBV28; cdr3_aa: ASSIQRNSNQPQH
v_call: TRBV29-1; cdr3_aa: SAGQGGMNTEAF
v_call: TRBV30; cdr3_aa: AWRADTLSYNEQF
v_call: TRBV4-3; cdr3_aa: ASSQDIRGVGNEQF
v_call: TRBV5-6; cdr3_aa: ASRRGGSSTGELF
v_call: TRBV5-8; cdr3_aa: ASSQELTGELF
v_call: TRBV7-2; cdr3_aa: ASSRAGTMEGYT
v_call: TRBV27; cdr3_aa: ASSLFAAVPTGRYEQY
v_call: TRBV13; cdr3_aa: ASSLGGTSVQETQY
v_call: TRBV6-4; cdr3_aa: ASSEVSGGTDTQY
v_call: TRBV7-6; cdr3_aa: ASVDGTGLSEQY
v_call: TRBV6-1; cdr3_aa: ASSEVRQQQY
v_call: TRBV28; cdr3_aa: ASSRLAGGTGELF
v_call: TRBV6-1; cdr3_aa: ASSESGLRNEQF
v_call: TRBV19; cdr3_aa: ASSTGTGDYEQY
v_call: TRBV19; cdr3_aa: ASSMGQGGYDEQF
v_call: TRBV5-1; cdr3_aa: ASSLPGGPNTEAF
v_call: TRBV29-1; cdr3_aa: SVKTGGRETQY
v_call: TRBV4-2; cdr3_aa: ASSQEQRGGNEQF
v_call: TRBV7-7; cdr3_aa: ASSFRLGFEQF
v_call: TRBV6-5; cdr3_aa: ASRFLTGTKNIQY
v_call: TRBV27; cdr3_aa: ASSRVGTAYEQY
v_call: TRBV4-3; cdr3_aa: ASSQDKYDRAGSYT
v_call: TRBV10-3; cdr3_aa: AISEGLATIY
v_call: TRBV16; cdr3_aa: ASSHRQRYEQY
v_call: TRBV6-5; cdr3_aa: ASSRGQEGSPLH
v_call: TRBV7-2; cdr3_aa: ASSQSSVQETQY